The 9 T cell receptor beta chains given below trace back to one sample, sequenced in a study of OX40 agonist ivuxolimab in advanced cancers. The data were produced by immunoSEQ multiplex PCR, yet TCRdb's version contains in-frame clones alone and is incomplete. The sample includes some 11,000 clones, about three quarters of them seen just once. The sequenced sample was CD4+ or CD8+ T cells sorted from blood, obtained in a trial of the OX40 agonist ivuxolimab. These receptors originate from an adult with an advanced solid tumor such as melanoma, head and neck, liver or kidney cancer.

The chain employs TRBV5-8 and TRBJ2-5; unclear D gene. Trimming cost V 4 bases and J 1 base, with 20 bases left between them. The CDR3 sequence is 17 residues long. Germline V gene data show CDR1 as SGHTS and CDR2 as YDEGEE. The CDR3 nucleotides read TGTGCCAGCAGCCGACAAGCGCCTCGGGTCGTCCAAGAGACCCAGTACTTC. It is translated as CASSRQAPRVVQETQYF.

The chain carries TRBV27 and TRBJ1-1; unclear D gene. Trimming left V 8 bases short and J 1 base short, with 14 bases between. The CDR3 spans 14 residues. Germline V gene data show CDR1 as MNHEY and CDR2 as SMNVEV (reference sequence). The CDR3 nucleotides are TGTGCCAGCCGATCGGGAGGGTCGAACACTGAAGCTTTCTTT. It codes for CASRSGGSNTEAFF.

This clone was detected a few times. The chain uses TRBV27 and TRBJ1-1, with TRBD1 as a possible D gene (5 bases). The CDR3 sequence is 11 residues long. In germline, CDR1 is MNHEY, CDR2 SMNVEV (reference sequence). Trimming cost V 7 bases and J 11 bases, with 14 bases left between them. CDR3 coding DNA: TGTGCCAGCACATGGGGGATGCTGGCTTTCTTT. This gives the protein CASTWGMLAFF.

This sequence joins TRBV7-9 and TRBJ2-7, with D possibly called TRBD1 or TRBD2 (5 bases each). Germline assignment: CDR1 SEHNR and CDR2 FQNEAQ (reference sequence). CDR3 length equals 13 residues. Trimming took 5 bases from V and 9 from J, leaving 17 bases between them. The CDR3 DNA reads TGTGCCAGCAGCCGGGACCTAGGGGAAAGGCAGTACTTC. Amino acids: CASSRDLGERQYF. Based on the CDR3 plus reference TRBV7-9 and TRBJ2-7, the full variable domain is DTGVSQNPRHKITKRGQNVTFRCDPISEHNRLYWYRQTLGQGPEFLTYFQNEAQLEKSRLLSDRFSAERPKGSFSTLEIQRTEQGDSAMYLCASSRDLGERQYFGPGTRLTVT.

The chain has TRBV6-6 and TRBJ2-7; tentative D call: TRBD2 (5 bases). V lost 0 bases, J lost 4 bases, and 7 bases lay in between. Germline CDR1 reads MNHNY; CDR2 reads SVGAGI (reference sequence). The CDR3 totals 13 residues. The CDR3 region is CASSYSRGYEQYF. The CDR3 region has the DNA TGTGCCAGCAGTTACTCACGCGGGTACGAGCAGTACTTC.

This chain connects TRBV7-8 to TRBJ1-4; D remains unclear. The CDR3 sequence is 16 residues long. V was trimmed by 5 bases and J by 5 bases, leaving 18 bases between them. Germline V CDR1 and CDR2: SGHVS, FQNEAQ. CDR3 sequence: CASSVLSGSSNEKLFF. In nucleotides, the CDR3 is TGTGCCAGCAGCGTCCTATCGGGAAGTTCGAATGAAAAACTGTTTTTT.

This clone was seen more than once but under ten times. This chain uses TRBV9 with TRBJ1-1; D not resolved. Germline V gene lookup returns CDR1 SGDLS and CDR2 YYNGEE. Trimming stripped 4 bases from V and 5 bases from J, with 9 bases between. The CDR3 extends over 12 amino acids. CDR3 nucleotides: TGTGCCAGCAGCTCACCACGGACTGAAGCTTTCTTT. The encoded protein is CASSSPRTEAFF.

J is TRBJ2-6 and V is TRBV5-4; D uncertain. The CDR3 totals 16 residues. The germline V gene encodes CDR1 SGHNT and CDR2 YYREEE (reference sequence). Trimming removed 0 bases from V and 0 bases from J, with 7 bases in between. For the CDR3, the DNA is TGTGCCAGCAGCTTGGAGGCGTTCTCTGGGGCCAACGTCCTGACTTTC. Its translation: CASSLEAFSGANVLTF.

This chain connects TRBV15 to TRBJ2-4; D remains ambiguous. The CDR3 is 13 amino acids. Germline V gene sequence: CDR1 LNHNV, CDR2 YYDKDF (reference sequence). Trimming removed 4 bases from V and 4 bases from J, with 8 bases in between. CDR3 amino acids: CATSTSRKNIQYF. The CDR3, as DNA: TGTGCCACCAGCACGAGCAGAAAAAACATTCAGTACTTC.